The source of this T cell receptor beta chain is a study of cytomegalovirus exposure and HLA in healthy donors. Notes on the study in general: The dataset shows that most TCR sequences were rare, while some public TCRs occurred in many donors.

60 Vbeta and 13 Jbeta primers were used in PCR. Source study methods: Per a later analysis, the number of unique TCR beta chains was some 75 million, of which roughly 11 million were shared. The repertoire was sequenced with immunoSEQ multiplex PCR; TCRdb's copy has only in-frame clones and lacks some. For V, J and clone size, that table is used; D and trimming come from the DNA. The sample yields about 120,000 clones, 77% seen once. Comments on this clone: Its specificity is unknown. One junction end does not reproduce the germline sequence, and a read error may be involved.

In germline, CDR1 is SGHDN, CDR2 FVKESK. CDR3 length: 14 residues. The material sequenced was PBMCs. The clonotype originates from a man aged 18 to 30 in good health and CMV-seropositive. The chain employs TRBV14 and TRBJ1-1; TRBD1 matches at 9 bases. CDR3 region: CASSGQGLKTEAFF. In nucleotides, the CDR3 is TGTGCCAGCAGCGGACAGGGGCTGAAAACTGAAGCTTTCTTT.